Sequencing of this TCR beta chain was carried out in a study of blood T cell repertoires in COVID-19. Study at large: The cDNA or gDNA used as material had been derived from T cells, B-cell-depleted T cells, or PBMCs.

Germline V gene lookup returns CDR1 SGDLS and CDR2 YYNGEE. The CDR3 consists of 16 residues. Trimming took 4 bases from V and 3 from J; bases not matched to a gene: 10. Authors' methods: Estimation of nucleated cell counts was performed using reference gene primer amplification. The repertoire was sequenced with immunoSEQ multiplex PCR; TCRdb's copy has only in-frame clones and lacks some. For V, J and clone size, that table is used; D and trimming come from the DNA. The sample includes roughly 230,000 clones, about 90% of them seen just once. This clone appeared once. The sequence came from a woman aged 60-75 years with COVID-19, enrolled during active disease. Sequenced material: peripheral blood. The chain has TRBV9 and TRBJ1-3, with 7 bases that match TRBD1. CDR3 sequence reads: CASSPSVTGDGNTIYF. CDR3 bases: TGTGCCAGCAGCCCCTCTGTTACAGGGGATGGAAACACCATATATTTT.